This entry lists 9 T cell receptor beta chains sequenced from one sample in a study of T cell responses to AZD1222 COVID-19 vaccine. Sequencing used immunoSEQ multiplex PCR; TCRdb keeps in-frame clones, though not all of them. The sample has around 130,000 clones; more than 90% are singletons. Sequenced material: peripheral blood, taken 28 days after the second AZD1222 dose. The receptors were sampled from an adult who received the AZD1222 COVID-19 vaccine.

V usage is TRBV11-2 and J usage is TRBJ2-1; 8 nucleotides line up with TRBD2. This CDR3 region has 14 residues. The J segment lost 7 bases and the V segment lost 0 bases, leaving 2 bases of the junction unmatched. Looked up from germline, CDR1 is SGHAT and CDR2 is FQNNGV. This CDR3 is CASSLDPGGNEQFF. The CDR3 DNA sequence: TGTGCCAGCAGCTTAGACCCGGGAGGGAATGAGCAGTTCTTC.

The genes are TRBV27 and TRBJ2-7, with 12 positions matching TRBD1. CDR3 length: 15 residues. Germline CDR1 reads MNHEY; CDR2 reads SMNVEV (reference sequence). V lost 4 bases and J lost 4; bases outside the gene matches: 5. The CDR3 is CASSSAGQGAYEQYF. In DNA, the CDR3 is TGTGCCAGCAGTTCCGCGGGACAGGGGGCGTACGAGCAGTACTTC.

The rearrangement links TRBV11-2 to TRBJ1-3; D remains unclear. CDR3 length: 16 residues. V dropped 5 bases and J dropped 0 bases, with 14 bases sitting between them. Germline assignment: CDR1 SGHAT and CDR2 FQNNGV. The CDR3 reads CASSRPFTPSGNTIYF. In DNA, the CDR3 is TGTGCCAGCAGCCGCCCCTTTACACCCTCTGGAAACACCATATATTTT.

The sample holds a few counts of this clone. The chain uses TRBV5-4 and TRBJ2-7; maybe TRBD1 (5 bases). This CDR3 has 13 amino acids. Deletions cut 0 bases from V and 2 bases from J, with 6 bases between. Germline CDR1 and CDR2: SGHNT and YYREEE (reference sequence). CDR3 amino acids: CASSLEGTYEQYF. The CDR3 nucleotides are TGTGCCAGCAGCTTGGAGGGGACCTACGAGCAGTACTTC.

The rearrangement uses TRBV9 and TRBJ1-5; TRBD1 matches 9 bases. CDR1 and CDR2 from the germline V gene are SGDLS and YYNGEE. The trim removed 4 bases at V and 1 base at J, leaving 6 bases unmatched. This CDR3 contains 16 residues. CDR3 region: CASSLGTGYSNQPQHF. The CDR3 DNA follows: TGTGCCAGCAGCTTAGGGACAGGGTACAGCAATCAGCCCCAGCATTTT. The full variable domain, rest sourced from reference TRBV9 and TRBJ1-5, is DSGVTQTPKHLITATGQRVTLRCSPRSGDLSVYWYQQSLDQGLQFLIQYYNGEERAKGNILERFSAQQFPDLHSELNLSSLELGDSALYFCASSLGTGYSNQPQHFGDGTRLSIL.

The CDR3 is CASSLEGLAVSYNEQFF. In DNA, the CDR3 is TGCGCCAGCAGCTTGGAGGGACTAGCGGTTTCCTACAATGAGCAGTTCTTC. This sequence joins TRBV5-1 and TRBJ2-1, with TRBD2 matching 11 bases. The CDR3 length is 17 residues. Germline assignment: CDR1 SGHRS and CDR2 YFSETQ. Germline trimming cut 0 bases from V and 1 base from J; bases unmatched to any gene: 3.

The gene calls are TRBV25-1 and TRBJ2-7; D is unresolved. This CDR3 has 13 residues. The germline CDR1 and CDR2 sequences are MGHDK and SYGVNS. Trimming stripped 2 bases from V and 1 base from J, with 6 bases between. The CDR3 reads CASSEGVSYEQYF. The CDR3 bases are TGTGCCAGCAGTGAAGGGGTATCCTACGAGCAGTACTTC.

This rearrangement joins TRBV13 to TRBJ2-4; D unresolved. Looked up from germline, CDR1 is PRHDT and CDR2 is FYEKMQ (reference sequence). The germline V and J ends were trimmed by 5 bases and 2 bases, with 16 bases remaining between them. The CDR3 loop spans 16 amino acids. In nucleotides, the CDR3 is TGTGCCAGCAGCCCAGGAGATCCTTCCTCCAAAAACATTCAGTACTTC. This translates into CASSPGDPSSKNIQYF.

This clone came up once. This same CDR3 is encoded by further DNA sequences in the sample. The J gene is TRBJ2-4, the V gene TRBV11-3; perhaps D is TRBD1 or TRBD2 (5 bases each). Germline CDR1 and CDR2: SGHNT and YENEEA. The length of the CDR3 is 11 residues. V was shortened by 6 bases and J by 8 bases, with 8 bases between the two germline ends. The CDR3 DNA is TGTGCCAGCAGGAGGGGAGACATTCAGTACTTC. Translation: CASRRGDIQYF. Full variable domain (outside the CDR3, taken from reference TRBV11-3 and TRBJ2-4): EAGVVQSPRYKIIEKKQPVAFWCNPISGHNTLYWYLQNLGQGPELLIRYENEEAVDDSQLPKDRFSAERLKGVDSTLKIQPAELGDSAVYLCASRRGDIQYFGAGTRLSVL.